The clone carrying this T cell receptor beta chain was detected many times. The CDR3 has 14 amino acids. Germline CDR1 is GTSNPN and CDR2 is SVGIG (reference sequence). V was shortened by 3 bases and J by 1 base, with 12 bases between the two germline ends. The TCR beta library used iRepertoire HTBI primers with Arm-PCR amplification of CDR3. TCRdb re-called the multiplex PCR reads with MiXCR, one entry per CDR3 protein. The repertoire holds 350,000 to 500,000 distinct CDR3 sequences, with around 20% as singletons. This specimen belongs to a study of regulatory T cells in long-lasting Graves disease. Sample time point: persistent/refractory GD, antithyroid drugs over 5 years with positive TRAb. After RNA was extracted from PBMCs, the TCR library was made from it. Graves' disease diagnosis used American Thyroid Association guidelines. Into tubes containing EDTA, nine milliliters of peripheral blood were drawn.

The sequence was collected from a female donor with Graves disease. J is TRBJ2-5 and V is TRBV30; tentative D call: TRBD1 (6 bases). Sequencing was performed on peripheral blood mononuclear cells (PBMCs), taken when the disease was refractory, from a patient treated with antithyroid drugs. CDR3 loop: CAWSRDTIQETQYF. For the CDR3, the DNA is TGTGCCTGGAGCCGGGACACCATCCAAGAGACCCAGTACTTC.